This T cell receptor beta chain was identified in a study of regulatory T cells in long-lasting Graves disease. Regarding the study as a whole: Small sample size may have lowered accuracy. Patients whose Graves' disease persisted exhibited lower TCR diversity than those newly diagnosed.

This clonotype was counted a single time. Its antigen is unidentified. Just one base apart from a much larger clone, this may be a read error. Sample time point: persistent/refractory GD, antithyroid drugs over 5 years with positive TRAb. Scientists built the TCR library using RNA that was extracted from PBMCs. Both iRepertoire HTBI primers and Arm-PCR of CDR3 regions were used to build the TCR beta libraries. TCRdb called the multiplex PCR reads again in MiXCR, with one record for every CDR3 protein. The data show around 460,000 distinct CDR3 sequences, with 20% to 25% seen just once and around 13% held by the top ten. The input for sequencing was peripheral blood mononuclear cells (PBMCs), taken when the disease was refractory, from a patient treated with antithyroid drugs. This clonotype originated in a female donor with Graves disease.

CDR3 region: CANSLVGQGFSEAFF. The CDR3 bases are TGTGCCAACAGCTTAGTGGGACAGGGGTTCTCAGAAGCTTTCTTT. J is TRBJ1-1 and V is TRBV7-2, with 10 bases aligning to TRBD1. The CDR3 totals 15 residues. The V gene's germline CDR1 is SGHTA and CDR2 FQGNSA. The entire variable domain, with the rest obtained from reference TRBV7-2 and TRBJ1-1, is as follows: GAGVSQSPSNKVTEKGKDVELRCDPISGHTALYWYRQSLGQGLEFLIYFQGNSAPDKSGLPSDRFSAERTGGSVSTLTIQRTQQEDSAVYLCANSLVGQGFSEAFFGQGTRLTVV.